This TCR beta chain stems from a study of tumor-infiltrating lymphocytes in primary liver carcinoma. The wider study: Male and female patients aged 30 to 69 years made up the cohort.

Constant-region priming of around 490 ng total RNA yielded TCR beta cDNA. A slightly modified ARM-PCR protocol with three nested multiplex PCR rounds produced these TCR beta libraries. Both of the initial two PCR rounds ran for approximately 11 cycles and employed TRBV1-TRBV30 forward primers alongside a C-beta reverse primer. TCRdb redid the calling of the multiplex PCR reads with MiXCR, one entry per CDR3 protein. The table shows 55,000 to 70,000 distinct CDR3 sequences, with 65% to 80% occurring only once. This CDR3 spans 14 amino acids. Germline-derived CDR1 and CDR2 are MNHEY and SVGEGT. General study points: The overlap of tumor-adjacent and tumor-blood pairs was smaller than that of tumor region pairs. With p = 0.039, the top-250-clone fraction in tumors significantly exceeded that in blood. Present in all five tumor regions were only about 8-25% of the top clones.

In regard to this clonotype: Its antigen is still unknown. It is likely a read error, because the conserved phenylalanine at the end of the CDR3 is missing.

The study co-extracted DNA and RNA from 20-30 mg of unsorted bulk tissue. The source is a man in his forties or fifties with primary liver carcinoma and hepatitis B virus infection. The J gene is TRBJ1-1, the V gene TRBV6-2 or TRBV6-3; D not certain. Source material: liver tumor tissue from sampling region 2. Subset here: tumor region T2, inferior pole. The DNA for the CDR3 is TGTGCCAGCAATTACTGGTTGGGCTCCACTGAAGCTTTCCTT. Translation gives CASNYWLGSTEAFL.